The 9 T cell receptor beta chains below all came from one sample that was sequenced in a study of control samples from healthy donors and cancer patients. Method: immunoSEQ multiplex PCR; TCRdb's copy keeps in-frame clones and lacks some. Of 100,000 to 110,000 clones in the sample, more than 75% were seen once. Material for sequencing was blood. The receptors were gathered from a woman aged 45-65 years in good health.

The table lists this clone with a count of one. CDR3 region: CASSLSSTSGDTQYF. CDR3 in DNA: TGTGCCAGCAGCTTATCTTCGACTAGCGGGGATACGCAGTATTTT. The genes are TRBV7-2 and TRBJ2-3; 10 bases line up with TRBD2. Germline V CDR1 and CDR2: SGHTA, FQGNSA. The CDR3 sequence is 15 residues long. V lost 2 bases and J lost 6; bases outside the gene matches: 5.

The chain joins TRBV7-6 to TRBJ2-3; D ambiguous. Germline CDR1 SGHVS, CDR2 FNYEAQ. V lost 3 bases to trimming and J lost 1 base, with 17 bases between them. There are 17 residues in the CDR3. The CDR3 loop is CASSLGLSSWGTDTQYF. CDR3 nucleotide sequence: TGTGCCAGCAGCTTGGGCTTATCTTCCTGGGGCACAGATACGCAGTATTTT.

V and J are TRBV15 and TRBJ2-4, with 10 bases fitting TRBD2. The CDR3 consists of 18 residues. CDR1 and CDR2 (germline): LNHNV, YYDKDF (reference sequence). J was trimmed by 0 bases and V by 4 bases; bases with no gene match: 9. CDR3 in DNA: TGTGCCACCAGCACCGGGACTAGCGTGATATTAGCCAAAAACATTCAGTACTTC. Residues: CATSTGTSVILAKNIQYF.

V and J are TRBV19 and TRBJ2-5; 8 bases agree with TRBD1. The ends lost 7 bases at V and 3 bases at J; junction bases unmatched: 10. The length of the CDR3 is 15 residues. CDR1 and CDR2 from the germline V gene are LNHDA and SQIVND (reference sequence). The CDR3 coding sequence is TGTGCCAGTAAGGACAGGGAAGGTGATAAAGAGACCCAGTACTTC. It is translated as CASKDREGDKETQYF.

This clone showed up just once. The chain uses TRBV7-2 and TRBJ2-5; TRBD1 matches 8 bases. This CDR3 is built from 15 residues. The V segment lost 3 bases and the J segment 2 bases; nucleotides outside the gene matches: 5. From germline, CDR1 is SGHTA and CDR2 FQGNSA. CDR3 in DNA: TGTGCCAGCAGCTTCCAGACAGGGGCACAAGAGACCCAGTACTTC. This translates into CASSFQTGAQETQYF.

This chain links TRBV20-1 with TRBJ2-5, with D hard to call. Per the germline V gene, CDR1 is DFQATT and CDR2 is SNEGSKA (reference sequence). This CDR3 has 14 amino acids. Trimming took off 3 bases at V and 4 bases at J, with 15 bases between the two ends. In DNA, the CDR3 is TGCAGTGCTAGTGGTCTAGTGGGTCGAGAGACCCAGTACTTC. Its protein product is CSASGLVGRETQYF.

The rearrangement links TRBV7-9 to TRBJ2-1; D uncertain. Trimming pared 6 bases from V and 6 bases from J, leaving 3 bases between. Germline V gene lookup returns CDR1 SEHNR and CDR2 FQNEAQ (reference sequence). CDR3 length: 10 residues. The CDR3 protein is CASSFNEQFF. The DNA for the CDR3 is TGTGCCAGCAGTTTCAATGAGCAGTTCTTC.

This rearrangement joins TRBV9 to TRBJ1-5, with D unresolved. V was trimmed by 3 bases and J by 0 bases, leaving 7 bases between them. Germline V gives CDR1 SGDLS, CDR2 YYNGEE. CDR3 length equals 14 residues. In DNA, the CDR3 is TGTGCCAGCAGCGACGCCGGTAGCAATCAGCCCCAGCATTTT. Encoded protein: CASSDAGSNQPQHF.

The chain links TRBV7-9 to TRBJ1-2; no clear D gene. The germline CDR1 and CDR2 sequences are SEHNR and FQNEAQ (reference sequence). The CDR3 extends over 14 amino acids. Trimming cost V 4 bases and J 8 bases, with 17 bases left between them. The CDR3 reads CASSSNRAFYGYTF. The CDR3 DNA follows: TGTGCCAGCAGCTCTAATCGGGCGTTCTACGGCTACACCTTC.